This TCR beta chain appears in the sequencing data of a study of HIV-infected children after antiretroviral therapy interruption (dated by TCRdb to between 2018 and 2020). Some background on the complete study: The study included eight children, four on planned treatment interruption and four on continuous treatment, and all eight had a CD4+ count above 500 and a viral load below 50 copies/ml. TCR repertoires were compared between children on planned treatment interruption and children on continuous antiretroviral treatment, alongside thymic output measurements. Interruption-arm samples came from week 0, week 12, end of interruption (week 24 or 48), and about 3 years after study end. The interruption group had a median age of approximately 9.2 years, and the continuous treatment group had a median age of around 8 years. Continuous-treatment samples were analyzed from corresponding weeks 0, 48 and 150. Most participating children had recorded exposure to EBV and CMV. Overall study results and their limits: Minor non-naive CD45RA+ populations, such as EMRA or stem memory cells, might be present among the sorted CD45RA+ naive cells. The low number of patients is a limitation and the data should be interpreted with caution. For naive CD4+ repertoires of PTI patients, CDR3 sharing between time points dropped once interruption began, while many sequences were shared between the end of interruption and 3 years later. The naive CD4+ Gini coefficient rose by the end of treatment interruption, suggesting clonal expansion, and returned to baseline by 3 years.

This clonotype has a count of ten or more. Its antigen is still unknown. No base-level quality is on record; no much larger clone is a single base apart. CDR1 and CDR2 are drawn from the germline V gene: SNHLY, FYNNEI. CDR3 length: 13 amino acids, cysteine to phenylalanine. Solely the CDR3 DNA is kept, with 39 bases framed from the first base. V is reduced by 4 bases and J by 2 bases, leaving a spacing of 8 bases between them. This specimen's treatment or condition label, per the study, means: PENTA 11 planned treatment interruption arm or continuous ART arm. The participants, all children from the United Kingdom aged 2 to 15 years, had been on at least three-drug ART for a minimum of 24 weeks. Cryopreserved PBMCs containing at least 5 million viable cells were needed, and a few candidate patients were excluded because their viable PBMC yield was low. Using a FACSAria III cell sorter, naive CD4+ CD45RA+ CD45RO- T cells were FACS-sorted out of thawed PBMCs. After sorting, the cells were fixed and RNA was extracted first with the RNeasy FFPE kit and then with the RNeasy Micro kit.

Receptor libraries were prepared by 3' RACE. To correct PCR amplification bias, TCR libraries were generated from RNA with a 3' RACE protocol that used unique molecular identifiers. Up to roughly 12 amplicon libraries were pooled and sequenced on an Illumina MiSeq with v2 2x250 paired-end chemistry. Processing in the source paper ran as follows. Reads were processed with Decombinator for assignment of V and J genes and CDR3, and barcode-based correction of errors and PCR bias was applied. Repertoires were subsampled to equal depth before Gini coefficients were calculated with the R ineq package. CDR3 similarity was assessed with GLIPH, Hamming distance and a shared triplet metric. In-frame beta chains were kept once TCRdb had trimmed the public reads at Q25 with fastp and called clones with MiXCR. One record per CDR3 amino acid sequence lists the most common genes and DNA. The V and J calls here are based on TCRdb, not the publication. Recorded for this sample are around 50,000 distinct CDR3 sequences; around 4.7% of them occurred a single time. The ten most abundant clones make up approximately 0.7% of the sample.

This TCR came from a pool of human donors with HIV. Here the chain combines TRBV2 and TRBJ2-5, with no D gene named confidently. The sample here was CD45RA+ CD4+ T cells from PBMCs, pooled from several time points, taken from a donor given antiretroviral therapy, either interrupted or continuous. The label giving this sample's cell subset or site can be read as: naive CD4+ CD45RA+ CD45RO- T cells. The nucleotide sequence reads TGTGCCAGCAGTGGGACGGAACAAGAGACCCAGTACTTC. The resulting protein is CASSGTEQETQYF.